This record concerns one T cell receptor beta chain sequence. Its antigen is unidentified. The sample comes from a study of T cell responses to AZD1222 COVID-19 vaccine. About the study: Both about-4-week and about-12-week second-dose recipients were combined. Broader study findings: A mostly white British donor set with more females was recruited, and clonal diversity was possibly underestimated. Two AZD1222 doses significantly raised spike-specific TCR breadth and depth over controls.

Profiled with immunoSEQ multiplex PCR; TCRdb holds only in-frame clones, not every one. The sample carries approximately 100,000 clones, 93% recorded once. V shed 1 base and J shed 5 bases, with 9 bases lying between them. CDR1 is SGHVS, CDR2 FNYEAQ, per germline. This CDR3 spans 13 amino acids. The material was peripheral blood, obtained on day 0 of AZD1222 vaccination. The chain employs TRBV7-6 and TRBJ2-7; D not certain. The receptor was derived from an adult in good health. The chain's CDR3 is CASSLGPPNEQYF. In DNA, the CDR3 is TGTGCCAGCAGCTTAGGACCCCCCAACGAGCAGTACTTC.